The clone carrying this T cell receptor (beta chain) showed up many times. Time point: sample taken at primary tumor resection. Sequencing covered unsorted whole RNA taken from tumor, nontumor lung or frozen PBMC. The sample originates from a study of spatial heterogeneity in lung cancer. Each CDR3 protein is one row after TCRdb ran MiXCR on the 5' RACE reads. The sample has roughly 48,000 distinct CDR3 sequences, about 11% seen once. The TCR comes from a female donor with early-stage non-small cell lung cancer. The material was PBMCs, obtained at surgery.

The CDR3 DNA reads TGTGCCAGCTCACTTCAGGGGGAGTATGGCTACACCTTC. Translating gives CASSLQGEYGYTF. The chain has TRBV18 and TRBJ1-2; the match to TRBD1 covers 7 bases. The CDR3 has 13 residues. V lost 4 bases and J lost 5; bases outside the gene matches: 4. The V gene's germline CDR1 is KGHSH and CDR2 LQKENI.